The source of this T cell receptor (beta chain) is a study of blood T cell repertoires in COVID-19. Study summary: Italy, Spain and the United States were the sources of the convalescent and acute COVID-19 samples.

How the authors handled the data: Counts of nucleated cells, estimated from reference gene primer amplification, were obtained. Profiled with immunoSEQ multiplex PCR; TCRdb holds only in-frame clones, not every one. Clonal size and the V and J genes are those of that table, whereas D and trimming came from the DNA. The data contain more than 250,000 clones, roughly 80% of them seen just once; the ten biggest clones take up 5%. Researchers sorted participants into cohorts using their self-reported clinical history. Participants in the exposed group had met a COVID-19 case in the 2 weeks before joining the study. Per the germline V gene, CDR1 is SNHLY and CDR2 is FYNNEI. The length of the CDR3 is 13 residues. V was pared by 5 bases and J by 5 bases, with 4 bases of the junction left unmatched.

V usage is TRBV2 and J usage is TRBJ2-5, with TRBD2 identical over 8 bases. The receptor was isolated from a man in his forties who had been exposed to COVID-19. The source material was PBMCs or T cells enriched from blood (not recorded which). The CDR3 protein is CASSPTSAETQYF. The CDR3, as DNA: TGTGCCAGCAGTCCGACTAGCGCGGAGACCCAGTACTTC.